The 21 T cell receptor beta chains in this list originate from one sample, sequenced in a study of neoadjuvant nivolumab and ipilimumab in lung cancer. Assay: immunoSEQ multiplex PCR; the TCRdb copy retains only in-frame clones and omits some. This sample has tens of thousands of clones, with roughly 87% found just once. Sequencing was performed on peripheral blood, taken before neoadjuvant nivolumab, alone or with ipilimumab. The source of these receptors is an adult with non-small cell lung cancer.

V is TRBV5-4 and J is TRBJ2-7; no clear D gene. V lost 6 bases and J lost 1, with 23 bases in between. This CDR3 is built from 17 residues. Germline V gene lookup returns CDR1 SGHNT and CDR2 YYREEE (reference sequence). CDR3 sequence (DNA): TGTGCCAGCACCCTTTCCCCTTCAGGTTCAAGGTCCTACGAGCAGTACTTC. Amino acids: CASTLSPSGSRSYEQYF.

This chain connects TRBV9 to TRBJ2-5; 11 positions agree with TRBD1. Germline V gene sequence: CDR1 SGDLS, CDR2 YYNGEE. The trim removed 0 bases at V and 5 bases at J, leaving 12 bases unmatched. This CDR3 region has 18 residues. This chain's CDR3 is CASSVGDTGQGAVETQYF. CDR3 nucleotides: TGTGCCAGCAGCGTAGGGGATACTGGACAGGGGGCCGTCGAGACCCAGTACTTC.

This clone was counted a single time. This rearrangement joins TRBV5-7 to TRBJ1-4, with D perhaps TRBD1 (5 bases). TRBV5-7 is an open reading frame whose function is uncertain. V lost 4 bases to trimming and J lost 6 bases, with 16 bases between them. The CDR3 sequence is 15 residues long. CDR3 amino acids: CASSRVPGLHEKLFF. The CDR3 DNA reads TGTGCCAGCAGCAGAGTACCGGGACTCCATGAAAAACTGTTTTTT.

The rearrangement joins TRBV10-3 to TRBJ2-7, with D perhaps matching TRBD2 (5 bases). With 8 bases removed from V and 3 bases from J, the gap between germline ends came to 17 bases. The CDR3 contains 14 residues. The germline V gene has CDR1 ENHRY and CDR2 SYGVKD. The CDR3 here is CAILSVEGGYEQYF. The CDR3 DNA reads TGTGCCATCCTTTCGGTTGAGGGCGGCTACGAGCAGTACTTC.

This clone was found a few times. The chain is built from TRBV9 and TRBJ2-2; 12 positions agree with TRBD2. This CDR3 is 16 amino acids long. The trim removed 2 bases at V and 7 bases at J, leaving 6 bases unmatched. Germline V gives CDR1 SGDLS, CDR2 YYNGEE. The CDR3 sequence is CASSVGLAGIGGELFF. The CDR3 DNA is TGTGCCAGCAGCGTGGGACTAGCGGGTATCGGCGGGGAGCTGTTTTTT.

This clone occurred a few times. The chain couples TRBV10-1 to TRBJ2-2; D is perhaps TRBD2 (6 bases). Germline V gene sequence: CDR1 WNHNN, CDR2 SYGVQD (reference sequence). The CDR3 consists of 14 residues. Between the trimmed V and J ends, which lost 3 bases and 7 bases, there was a span of 12 bases. The CDR3 reads CASSDPGVGGELFF. CDR3 DNA sequence: TGCGCCAGCAGTGACCCGGGAGTGGGCGGGGAGCTGTTTTTT.

The chain combines TRBV15 with TRBJ2-7; TRBD2 is a possible D gene (6 bases). This CDR3 region has 15 residues. Per germline, CDR1 LNHNV and CDR2 YYDKDF (reference sequence). Trimming removed 6 bases at V and 1 base at J, with 16 bases between. The CDR3 reads CATSPSRDWSYEQYF. The CDR3 coding sequence is TGTGCCACCAGTCCCTCCCGGGACTGGTCCTACGAGCAGTACTTC.

This clone is a singleton in its sample. The chain carries TRBV19 and TRBJ2-6; D remains unclear. The germline V and J ends were trimmed by 2 bases and 2 bases, with 7 bases remaining between them. Germline V CDR1 and CDR2: LNHDA, SQIVND (reference sequence). This CDR3 comprises 15 residues. CDR3 residues: CASSIWAAGANVLTF. The CDR3 DNA sequence: TGTGCCAGTAGTATATGGGCAGCTGGGGCCAACGTCCTGACTTTC.

The chain carries TRBV5-5 and TRBJ2-7; D possibly corresponds to TRBD1 (6 bases). V lost 0 bases, J lost 0 bases, and 10 bases lay in between. This CDR3 is 15 amino acids long. Per the germline V gene, CDR1 is SGHKS and CDR2 is YYEKEE (reference sequence). For the CDR3, the DNA is TGTGCCAGCAGCTTGGGACAGGTGAGCTCCTACGAGCAGTACTTC. This gives the protein CASSLGQVSSYEQYF.

CDR3 sequence (DNA): TGTGCCAGCAGCATTCCAACAGGGAGCAGTGGCTACACCTTC. Amino acid sequence: CASSIPTGSSGYTF. The chain has TRBV5-8 and TRBJ1-2; D is possibly TRBD1 (6 bases). Germline V CDR1 and CDR2: SGHTS, YDEGEE. The V end lost 4 bases, the J end lost 7 bases, and 17 bases lay between the germline ends. The CDR3 covers 14 residues.

The chain has TRBV29-1 and TRBJ2-7; a possible D gene is TRBD2 (6 bases). The CDR3 runs to 12 residues. V lost 6 bases to trimming and J lost 0 bases, with 9 bases between them. Looked up from germline, CDR1 is SQVTM and CDR2 is ANQGSEA. CDR3 amino acids: CSVRGTSYEQYF. The CDR3 coding sequence is TGCAGCGTGCGGGGAACCTCCTACGAGCAGTACTTC.

The V gene is TRBV25-1, the J gene TRBJ1-4; D perhaps matches TRBD1 (5 bases). The CDR3 runs 14 residues. Trimming took 1 base from V and 10 from J, leaving 13 bases between them. In germline, CDR1 is MGHDK, CDR2 SYGVNS. CDR3 DNA: TGTGCCAGCAGTGAATTATTGGGGACTTCAAAACTGTTTTTT. This gives the protein CASSELLGTSKLFF.

The V and J genes are TRBV5-5 and TRBJ2-5; D is perhaps TRBD2 (6 bases). Germline CDR1 and CDR2: SGHKS and YYEKEE (reference sequence). The CDR3 consists of 14 residues. Trimming left V 0 bases short and J 2 bases short, with 8 bases between. The CDR3 bases are TGTGCCAGCAGCTTGGGGGGGACTCAAGAGACCCAGTACTTC. This gives the protein CASSLGGTQETQYF.

The chain carries TRBV19 and TRBJ2-7; a weak D match, TRBD1 (6 bases). Deletions cut 5 bases from V and 3 bases from J, with 11 bases between. The CDR3 is 13 amino acids. CDR1 and CDR2 from the germline V gene are LNHDA and SQIVND (reference sequence). The CDR3 DNA is TGTGCCAGTAGTGAACAGGGTGGCTACGAGCAGTACTTC. Amino acids: CASSEQGGYEQYF.

The V gene is TRBV4-1, the J gene TRBJ2-7; D not certain. The V gene lost 2 bases and the J gene lost 6 bases, with 14 bases spanning the gap. Looked up from germline, CDR1 is MGHRA and CDR2 is YSYEKL. CDR3 size: 14 residues. CDR3 in amino acids: CASSQPATPLEQYF. Written as DNA, the CDR3 is TGCGCCAGCAGCCAACCCGCTACCCCCCTCGAGCAGTACTTC.

This chain uses TRBV4-3 with TRBJ2-5; D remains unclear. The germline V gene encodes CDR1 LGHNA and CDR2 YSLEER. V was trimmed by 4 bases and J by 0 bases, leaving 9 bases between them. This CDR3 comprises 14 residues. CDR3 in amino acids: CASSLDGHQETQYF. The CDR3 nucleotides are TGCGCCAGCAGCCTAGATGGACACCAAGAGACCCAGTACTTC.

The J gene is TRBJ2-2, the V gene TRBV7-9; D gene ambiguous. Germline CDR1 SEHNR, CDR2 FQNEAQ (reference sequence). The length of the CDR3 is 14 residues. V lost 1 base and J lost 0, with 3 bases in between. CDR3 residues: CASSLVTNTGELFF. The DNA of the CDR3 is TGTGCCAGCAGCTTAGTCACGAACACCGGGGAGCTGTTTTTT.

This chain links TRBV9 with TRBJ2-1; no firm D call. The V end was cut by 0 bases, the J end by 5 bases, with 15 bases between. From germline, CDR1 is SGDLS and CDR2 YYNGEE. This CDR3 is built from 16 residues. The CDR3 loop is CASSVDGRWSDNEQFF. The DNA of the CDR3 is TGTGCCAGCAGCGTAGATGGTCGGTGGTCGGACAATGAGCAGTTCTTC.

The chain carries TRBV28 and TRBJ1-5; D is possibly TRBD1 (6 bases). Germline assignment: CDR1 MDHEN and CDR2 SYDVKM. V was clipped by 6 bases and J by 7 bases, with 19 bases between them. The CDR3 extends over 15 amino acids. The CDR3 spells CASSPSAGARQPQHF. CDR3 sequence (DNA): TGTGCCAGCAGCCCCTCGGCGGGGGCTCGCCAGCCCCAGCATTTT.

The chain links TRBV29-1 to TRBJ1-1; 7 nucleotides match TRBD1. V was pared by 5 bases and J by 1 base, with 4 bases of the junction left unmatched. The length of the CDR3 is 13 residues. Germline lookup yields CDR1 SQVTM and CDR2 ANQGSEA. The CDR3 DNA sequence: TGCAGCGTTAACAGGGGCGGGAACACTGAAGCTTTCTTT. Its protein product is CSVNRGGNTEAFF.

This chain connects TRBV7-9 to TRBJ2-7; D remains unclear. The V end was cut by 1 base, the J end by 2 bases, with 15 bases between. Germline CDR1 is SEHNR and CDR2 is FQNEAQ (reference sequence). This CDR3 region has 16 residues. Here the CDR3 reads CASSLGLQQYTYEQYF. The CDR3 nucleotides are TGTGCCAGCAGCTTAGGTCTTCAGCAGTATACCTACGAGCAGTACTTC.